This TCR beta chain came from a study of blood T cell repertoires in COVID-19. In the study overall: The cDNA or gDNA used as material had been derived from T cells, B-cell-depleted T cells, or PBMCs.

Allocation to cohorts depended on clinical history reported by the participants. The recovered donors of Cohort 3 showed two negative PCRs, clearance, or symptom resolution. This CDR3 comprises 16 residues. In the original processing: For nucleated cells, counts were estimated from reference gene primer amplification. Clones were read by immunoSEQ multiplex PCR, and TCRdb kept only the in-frame ones, dropping some. V, J and clone size are those of that table, while D and trimming were read from the DNA. Found here are over 300,000 clones, nearly 90% of them singletons; the top ten hold around 6%. The sample comprised PBMCs or T cells enriched from blood (not recorded which). This clonotype was obtained from a woman in her 30s who had recovered from COVID-19. The chain links TRBV21-1 to TRBJ1-1; the listed D gene, TRBD1, was not tested against the DNA. TRBV21-1 is reported as a pseudogene. CDR3 sequence (DNA): TGTGCCAGCAGCACGCCTCGGGACAGGGAGAACACTGAAGCTTTCTTT. Translating gives CASSTPRDRENTEAFF.